Shown below are 28 T cell receptor beta chains from a single sample sequenced in a study of blood T cells in healthy people across ages. Next came a second PCR, run for 7 to 11 cycles, which used a sample-barcoded 5' primer along with a J-beta primer mix. TCRdb itself ran the 5' RACE reads through MiXCR, one entry per CDR3 protein. Of about 1.5 million distinct CDR3 sequences listed, about 45% are singletons. Sequenced material: blood. The receptors derive from a woman aged 18-29 years in good health.

V is TRBV29-1 and J is TRBJ1-1, with a possible D match to TRBD1 (5 bases). Trimming stripped 6 bases from V and 8 bases from J, with 19 bases between. The CDR3 spans 13 residues. Germline loops: CDR1 SQVTM, CDR2 ANQGSEA. The CDR3 loop is CSVERPMTAEAFF. The CDR3 DNA sequence: TGCAGCGTGGAACGCCCCATGACAGCGGAAGCTTTCTTT.

The V call is TRBV29-1, the J call TRBJ2-7, with D unclear. The V end was cut by 1 base, the J end by 7 bases, with 20 bases between. In germline, CDR1 is SQVTM, CDR2 ANQGSEA. The CDR3 loop spans 15 amino acids. DNA for the CDR3: TGCAGCGTTGAAGTCGGTGTGAGCTCCTACAATGAGCAGTACTTC. Residues: CSVEVGVSSYNEQYF.

As for this clonotype: A junction end diverges from the germline sequence, so it may reflect a read error. The chain uses TRBV2 and TRBJ2-4; 7 bases line up with TRBD1. The CDR3 has 17 residues. Germline lookup yields CDR1 SNHLY and CDR2 FYNNEI. This chain's CDR3 is CACSERGPLEAKNIQYF. CDR3 nucleotide sequence: TGTGCCTGCAGTGAAAGGGGGCCCCTAGAAGCCAAAAACATTCAGTACTTC. The variable domain in full, completed from reference TRBV2 and TRBJ2-4, reads EPEVTQTPSHQVTQMGQEVILRCVPISNHLYFYWYRQILGQKVEFLVSFYNNEISEKSEIFDDQFSVERPDGSNFTLKIRSTKLEDSAMYFCACSERGPLEAKNIQYFGAGTRLSVL.

The V call is TRBV20-1, the J call TRBJ2-3; D gene ambiguous. CDR1 is DFQATT and CDR2 is SNEGSKA in the germline V gene (reference sequence). V lost 5 bases and J 2 bases, leaving 8 bases between the germline ends. The CDR3 is made up of 12 amino acids. The CDR3 nucleotides read TGCAGTGCTGTCAGAAACACAGATACGCAGTATTTT. Its translation: CSAVRNTDTQYF.

This clonotype showed up just a few times. At one end, the junction sequence differs from germline, possibly due to a read error. V gene TRBV5-1 combines with J gene TRBJ2-5, with D perhaps matching TRBD2 (5 bases). The germline gives CDR1 SGHRS, CDR2 YFSETQ. The CDR3 runs to 12 residues. The CDR3 sequence is CASSFEGETRYF. In nucleotides, the CDR3 is TGCGCCAGCAGCTTTGAGGGAGAGACCCGGTACTTC.

This clonotype was recorded a few times. The rearrangement joins TRBV7-2 to TRBJ2-7, with 13 bases lining up with TRBD2. Trimming took 4 bases from V and 7 from J; bases not matched to a gene: 13. The germline V gene encodes CDR1 SGHTA and CDR2 FQGNSA. The CDR3 is 17 residues long. The CDR3 protein is CASSSRTSGRGMNEQYF. Written as DNA, the CDR3 is TGTGCCAGCAGCTCCCGGACTAGCGGGAGAGGTATGAATGAGCAGTACTTC.

In this sample, this clonotype turned up a few times. The V and J genes are TRBV11-2 and TRBJ2-3; 12 bases line up with TRBD2. The CDR3 has 19 amino acids. The V gene end was trimmed by 5 bases and the J gene end by 3 bases; junction bases not matched to a gene: 15. Per germline, CDR1 SGHAT and CDR2 FQNNGV. CDR3 loop: CASSTPLGTSGWGTDTQYF. The CDR3 region has the DNA TGTGCCAGCAGCACCCCCCTTGGGACTAGCGGGTGGGGGACAGATACGCAGTATTTT. Combining the CDR3 with reference TRBV11-2 and TRBJ2-3 gives the whole variable domain EAGVAQSPRYKIIEKRQSVAFWCNPISGHATLYWYQQILGQGPKLLIQFQNNGVVDDSQLPKDRFSAERLKGVDSTLKIQPAKLEDSAVYLCASSTPLGTSGWGTDTQYFGPGTRLTVL.

This clonotype was observed a few times. This chain joins TRBV29-1 and TRBJ1-1; D not resolved. The CDR3 spans 12 residues. From germline, CDR1 is SQVTM and CDR2 ANQGSEA. V was cut by 4 bases and J by 3 bases, with 9 bases left in between. CDR3 coding DNA: TGCAGCGTTGGACGGCCCTACACTGAAGCTTTCTTT. It translates to CSVGRPYTEAFF.

To note about this clonotype: Since a much larger clone is just one base distant, this may be a read error. This chain links TRBV14 with TRBJ2-1; D is unresolved. CDR1 is SGHDN, CDR2 FVKESK, per germline. The CDR3 is 14 residues long. CDR3: CAGSQDVGLNEQFF. The CDR3 nucleotides are TGTGCCGGCAGCCAAGATGTGGGGTTGAATGAGCAGTTCTTC.

This chain links TRBV7-2 with TRBJ1-2; possible D gene TRBD1, 5 bases. V gave up 5 bases and J gave up 11 bases, with 15 bases separating them. CDR3 length equals 12 residues. CDR1 SGHTA and CDR2 FQGNSA come from the germline V gene. CDR3 sequence reads: CASSQGTVHYTF. The DNA of the CDR3 is TGTGCCAGCAGCCAAGGGACCGTCCATTACACCTTC.

This clonotype was observed a few times. This chain links TRBV6-5 with TRBJ2-7; D is perhaps TRBD2 (6 bases). Germline V CDR1 and CDR2: MNHEY, SVGAGI. The CDR3 has 15 amino acids. Trimming stripped 2 bases from V and 3 bases from J, with 14 bases between. The CDR3 loop is CASSYLGTYFYEQYF. CDR3 DNA: TGTGCCAGCAGTTACCTGGGGACTTATTTCTACGAGCAGTACTTC.

The CDR3 DNA reads as TGTGCCAGCAGTACCCCTAGCGGGAGAAGGGAGACCCAGTACTTC. It yields the protein CASSTPSGRRETQYF. The chain carries TRBV28 and TRBJ2-7; 10 nucleotides agree with TRBD2. The closer fit of TRBJ2-5 to the DNA end suggests the J call may be wrong. The CDR3 is 15 residues long. Germline assignment: CDR1 MDHEN and CDR2 SYDVKM.

The gene calls are TRBV18 and TRBJ1-5; 7 nucleotides line up with TRBD1. V shed 2 bases and J 6 bases; nucleotides not matched to a gene: 4. CDR1 KGHSH and CDR2 LQKENI come from the germline V gene. CDR3 length: 14 amino acids. The CDR3 nucleotides are TGTGCCAGCTCACCAACGTCAGGGGGTCAGCCCCAGCATTTT. Its protein product is CASSPTSGGQPQHF.

CDR3 region: CASSTRQGGGELFF. In DNA form, the CDR3 reads TGTGCCAGCAGCACAAGACAGGGCGGCGGGGAGCTGTTTTTT. V and J are TRBV9 and TRBJ2-2, with TRBD1 matching 7 bases. CDR3 length: 14 amino acids. Per germline, CDR1 SGDLS and CDR2 YYNGEE. The J segment lost 7 bases and the V segment lost 4 bases, leaving 7 bases of the junction unmatched.

In this sample, this clonotype turned up a few times. The V and J genes are TRBV20-1 and TRBJ2-7; D perhaps matches TRBD2 (7 bases). This CDR3 is built from 13 residues. Germline V gene lookup returns CDR1 DFQATT and CDR2 SNEGSKA (reference sequence). CDR3 amino acids: CRVRGGHFYEQYF. In DNA form, the CDR3 reads TGCAGAGTTAGGGGGGGGCACTTCTACGAGCAGTACTTC.

V and J are TRBV20-1 and TRBJ1-2; maybe TRBD1 (6 bases). The CDR3 covers 15 residues. V dropped 0 bases and J dropped 0 bases, with 11 bases sitting between them. Germline CDR1 reads DFQATT; CDR2 reads SNEGSKA (reference sequence). This CDR3 reads CSAREAGTTNYGYTF. The DNA for the CDR3 is TGCAGTGCTAGAGAGGCAGGGACAACTAACTATGGCTACACCTTC.

This clonotype turned up a few times. This CDR3 is CASRNLASYGYTF. The CDR3 DNA is TGTGCCAGCAGAAATCTGGCCTCCTATGGCTACACCTTC. The chain has TRBV12-3 or TRBV12-4 and TRBJ1-2; D not certain. The CDR3 sequence is 13 residues long. Between the trimmed V and J ends, which lost 6 bases and 4 bases, there was a span of 12 bases.

The chain is built from TRBV7-2 and TRBJ1-2; D is uncertain. Germline V gene sequence: CDR1 SGHTA, CDR2 FQGNSA. Trimming cost V 1 base and J 5 bases, with 8 bases left between them. The CDR3 loop spans 13 amino acids. The CDR3 region has the DNA TGTGCCAGCAGCTTAGGTCACCGTTATGGCTACACCTTC. This translates into CASSLGHRYGYTF.

The CDR3 DNA reads TGTGCCAGCAGTTTGCAGGGTGGAGGCGCGGGAGCTTTCTTT. Translating gives CASSLQGGGAGAFF. V usage is TRBV6-5 and J usage is TRBJ1-1, with TRBD1 as a possible D gene (5 bases). The CDR3 has 14 amino acids. Germline CDR1 is MNHEY and CDR2 is SVGAGI. V was cut by 4 bases and J by 10 bases, with 19 bases left in between.

The chain has TRBV20-1 and TRBJ2-1; D unclear. The J call may not be correct, given that the DNA end is closer to TRBJ2-7. Germline-derived CDR1 and CDR2 are DFQATT and SNEGSKA (reference sequence). The CDR3 totals 13 residues. CDR3 bases: TGCAGTGCCCAGACAAGCTCCTACAATGAGCAGTACTTC. This gives the protein CSAQTSSYNEQYF.

The V gene is TRBV24-1, the J gene TRBJ1-4, with D hard to call. V lost 5 bases, J lost 3 bases, and 9 bases lay in between. The CDR3 has 14 amino acids. Germline assignment: CDR1 KGHDR and CDR2 SFDVKD. This CDR3 reads CATSAPGPNEKLFF. The DNA for the CDR3 is TGTGCCACCAGTGCTCCCGGACCTAATGAAAAACTGTTTTTT.

The rearrangement uses TRBV20-1 and TRBJ2-7; D call uncertain. Germline loops: CDR1 DFQATT, CDR2 SNEGSKA (reference sequence). The CDR3 spans 13 residues. Trimming removed 2 bases at V and 0 bases at J, with 8 bases between. CDR3 DNA: TGCAGTGCTAGACGTCGGAGCTCCTACGAGCAGTACTTC. This codes for CSARRRSSYEQYF.

This clonotype was detected only a few times. The gene calls are TRBV2 and TRBJ1-1, with TRBD1 as a possible D gene (5 bases). The germline V gene has CDR1 SNHLY and CDR2 FYNNEI. CDR3 length: 13 amino acids. V lost 6 bases to trimming and J lost 4 bases, with 12 bases between them. The CDR3: CASRLQGSTEAFF. The CDR3 nucleotides are TGTGCCAGCAGGCTCCAGGGAAGCACTGAAGCTTTCTTT.

This sequence joins TRBV7-2 and TRBJ2-3; 9 positions match TRBD2. The CDR3 is 17 amino acids. V shed 6 bases and J 1 base; nucleotides not matched to a gene: 11. Germline V gives CDR1 SGHTA, CDR2 FQGNSA. DNA for the CDR3: TGTGCCAGCAGTTTATGGTTTAGCGGGAGCGGCACAGATACGCAGTATTTT. Translating it yields CASSLWFSGSGTDTQYF. The variable domain in full, with the rest retrieved from reference TRBV7-2 and TRBJ2-3, is GAGVSQSPSNKVTEKGKDVELRCDPISGHTALYWYRQSLGQGLEFLIYFQGNSAPDKSGLPSDRFSAERTGGSVSTLTIQRTQQEDSAVYLCASSLWFSGSGTDTQYFGPGTRLTVL.

Only a few counts were recorded for this clonotype. The V call is TRBV7-6, the J call TRBJ2-1; unclear D gene. CDR3 size: 14 residues. V was pared by 5 bases and J by 4 bases, with 12 bases between. From germline, CDR1 is SGHVS and CDR2 FNYEAQ. The CDR3 reads CASSNSMGYNEQFF. The CDR3 DNA sequence: TGTGCCAGCAGCAACAGTATGGGTTACAATGAGCAGTTCTTC.

This clonotype was seen a handful of times. This chain links TRBV29-1 with TRBJ1-2, with D maybe TRBD1 (5 bases). Germline V gives CDR1 SQVTM, CDR2 ANQGSEA. Trimming removed 4 bases at V and 5 bases at J, with 8 bases between. This CDR3 spans 11 amino acids. For the CDR3, the DNA is TGCAGCGTTGGCAGGGCATATGGCTACACCTTC. Residues: CSVGRAYGYTF.

This clonotype appeared once. V and J are TRBV9 and TRBJ2-4; the match to TRBD2 covers 11 bases. Losses at the gene ends were 0 bases for V and 0 bases for J; bases not matched to a gene: 11. The germline V gene encodes CDR1 SGDLS and CDR2 YYNGEE. The CDR3 spans 20 residues. The CDR3 sequence: CASSVAPSGGHYEAKNIQYF. CDR3 DNA sequence: TGTGCCAGCAGCGTAGCCCCTAGCGGGGGGCATTACGAAGCCAAAAACATTCAGTACTTC.

The chain has TRBV10-3 and TRBJ2-1; 11 nucleotides line up with TRBD2. This CDR3 region has 16 residues. CDR1 ENHRY and CDR2 SYGVKD come from the germline V gene. With 3 bases clipped from V and 7 bases from J, the junction kept 8 bases outside the gene matches. CDR3 coding DNA: TGTGCCATCAGTGACCCTACTAGCGGGAGAAAGAATGAGCAGTTCTTC. Protein: CAISDPTSGRKNEQFF.